The entry that follows covers one T cell receptor beta chain sequence. The antigen is unknown. This record belongs to a study of blood T cells in healthy people across ages. Study results and limitations: Estimates drawn from one million T cells were deemed to understate diversity.

Researchers collected approximately 9.5 milliliters of peripheral blood from every single donor. It was with a sample-barcoded 5' primer and a J-beta primer mix that a second PCR of roughly 7 to 12 cycles was run. TCRdb called the 5' RACE reads again in MiXCR, with one record for every CDR3 protein. The sample has about 1.6 million distinct CDR3 sequences, about 31% seen once. The sequenced material came from blood. The TCR sequence derives from a young woman in good health.

CDR3 coding DNA: TGTGCCAGCAGTGAACTCTCCGGGACAGGAGTATACGAGCAGTACTTC. This translates into CASSELSGTGVYEQYF. The chain links TRBV6-1 to TRBJ2-7; 8 bases map to TRBD1. CDR3 size: 16 residues. V lost 2 bases and J lost 4; bases outside the gene matches: 10. CDR1 is MNHNS, CDR2 SASEGT, per germline.